The entry below gives a single T cell receptor (beta chain) sequence along with its context. What it binds is unknown. Here immunoSEQ multiplex PCR was the method, and the copy in TCRdb shows in-frame clones only, minus some. The table has 350,000 or so clones, more than 80% seen once. The V gene end was trimmed by 5 bases and the J gene end by 12 bases; junction bases not matched to a gene: 10. The germline CDR1 and CDR2 sequences are SEHNR and FQNEAQ (reference sequence). The CDR3 totals 13 residues. These data originate in a study of cytomegalovirus exposure and HLA in healthy donors. Study-wide background: A later analysis reported the same platform for the roughly 110 validation repertoires and the 666 first-cohort repertoires.

Whole-study findings and limits: The study recorded 150 to 200 TCR beta chains that were cytomegalovirus-associated. Rare sequences made up most TCRs, while some public TCRs were found in many donors.

The clonotype comes from a woman aged 18-35 years in good health and CMV-seronegative. The genes are TRBV7-9 and TRBJ2-1, with 7 bases lining up with TRBD1. Sequenced sample: PBMCs. The CDR3 DNA follows: TGTGCCAGCAGCGCCTTAGAGGGGGCCCGGCAGTTCTTC. As protein: CASSALEGARQFF. Based on the CDR3 plus reference TRBV7-9 and TRBJ2-1, the full variable domain is DTGVSQNPRHKITKRGQNVTFRCDPISEHNRLYWYRQTLGQGPEFLTYFQNEAQLEKSRLLSDRFSAERPKGSFSTLEIQRTEQGDSAMYLCASSALEGARQFFGPGTRLTVL.